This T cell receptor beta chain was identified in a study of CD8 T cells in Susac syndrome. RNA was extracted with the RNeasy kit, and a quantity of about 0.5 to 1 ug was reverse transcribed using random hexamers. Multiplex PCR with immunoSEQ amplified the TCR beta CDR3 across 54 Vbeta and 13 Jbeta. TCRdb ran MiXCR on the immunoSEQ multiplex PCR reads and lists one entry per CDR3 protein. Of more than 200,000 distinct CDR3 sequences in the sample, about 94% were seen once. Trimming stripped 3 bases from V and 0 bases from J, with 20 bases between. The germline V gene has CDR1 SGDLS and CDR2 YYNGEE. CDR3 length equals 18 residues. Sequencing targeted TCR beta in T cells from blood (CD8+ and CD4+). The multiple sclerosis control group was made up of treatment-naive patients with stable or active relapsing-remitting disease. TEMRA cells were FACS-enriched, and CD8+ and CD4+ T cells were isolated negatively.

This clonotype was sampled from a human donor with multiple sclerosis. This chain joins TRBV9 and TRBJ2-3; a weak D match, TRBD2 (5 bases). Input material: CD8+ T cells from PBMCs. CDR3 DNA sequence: TGTGCCAGCAGCGCCTTATCTGGCGGAGGCTCTAGCACAGATACGCAGTATTTT. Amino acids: CASSALSGGGSSTDTQYF.